A selection of T cell receptor beta chains follows, all from one sample in a study of blood T cell repertoires in COVID-19. Generated by immunoSEQ multiplex PCR, the TCRdb table keeps only in-frame clones and is missing some. The sample records about 230,000 clones, over 70% being singletons. The sequencing sample was made of peripheral blood. The receptors originated from a woman aged 80 or older with acute or convalescent COVID-19. CDR3s include the opening cysteine and the closing phenylalanine or tryptophan. Fields, in order: CDR3 length, V gene, J gene, CDR3 protein.

cdr3_length: 15; v_call: TRBV4-1; j_call: TRBJ2-5; cdr3_aa: CASSQDGRGAETQYF
cdr3_length: 15; v_call: TRBV19; j_call: TRBJ2-4; cdr3_aa: CASRPGGTAKNIQYF
cdr3_length: 13; v_call: TRBV27; j_call: TRBJ1-4; cdr3_aa: CASSLLSGEKLFF
cdr3_length: 16; v_call: TRBV12-5; j_call: TRBJ2-5; cdr3_aa: CASGSYPDRVQETQYF
cdr3_length: 12; v_call: TRBV10-3; j_call: TRBJ1-4; cdr3_aa: CAIGTGYEKLFF
cdr3_length: 13; v_call: TRBV12-3/TRBV12-4; j_call: TRBJ2-5; cdr3_aa: CASIRGAGETQYF
cdr3_length: 16; v_call: TRBV5-1; j_call: TRBJ2-3; cdr3_aa: CASSLSPGGLTDTQYF
cdr3_length: 12; v_call: TRBV6-5; j_call: TRBJ1-5; cdr3_aa: CACQTGGQPQHF
cdr3_length: 12; v_call: TRBV5-1; j_call: TRBJ1-6; cdr3_aa: CASSLDSSPLHF
cdr3_length: 11; v_call: TRBV30; j_call: TRBJ1-1; cdr3_aa: CAWSRIPEAFF
cdr3_length: 15; v_call: TRBV29-1; j_call: TRBJ1-3; cdr3_aa: CSVESPRGSGNTIYF
cdr3_length: 13; v_call: TRBV12-3/TRBV12-4; j_call: TRBJ1-1; cdr3_aa: CASSGDSNTEAFF
cdr3_length: 17; v_call: TRBV5-1; j_call: TRBJ2-1; cdr3_aa: CASSYGLASGSYNEQFF
cdr3_length: 16; v_call: TRBV28; j_call: TRBJ2-3; cdr3_aa: CASSWDRQATMATQYF
cdr3_length: 15; v_call: TRBV19; j_call: TRBJ2-1; cdr3_aa: CASSLGQGFYNEQFF
cdr3_length: 11; v_call: TRBV2; j_call: TRBJ1-4; cdr3_aa: CASSVQEKLFF
cdr3_length: 15; v_call: TRBV11-2; j_call: TRBJ2-3; cdr3_aa: CASSLVRSTTDTQYF
cdr3_length: 13; v_call: TRBV6-2/TRBV6-3; j_call: TRBJ2-3; cdr3_aa: CASSSLSTDTQYF
cdr3_length: 17; v_call: TRBV19; j_call: TRBJ2-1; cdr3_aa: CASSMPGLADRYNEQFF
cdr3_length: 14; v_call: TRBV3-1/TRBV3-2; j_call: TRBJ1-3; cdr3_aa: CASSHWGAGNTIYF
cdr3_length: 16; v_call: TRBV5-1; j_call: TRBJ2-6; cdr3_aa: CASSLIFQAGANVLTF
cdr3_length: 13; v_call: TRBV29-1; j_call: TRBJ1-1; cdr3_aa: CSVEERQGTEAFF